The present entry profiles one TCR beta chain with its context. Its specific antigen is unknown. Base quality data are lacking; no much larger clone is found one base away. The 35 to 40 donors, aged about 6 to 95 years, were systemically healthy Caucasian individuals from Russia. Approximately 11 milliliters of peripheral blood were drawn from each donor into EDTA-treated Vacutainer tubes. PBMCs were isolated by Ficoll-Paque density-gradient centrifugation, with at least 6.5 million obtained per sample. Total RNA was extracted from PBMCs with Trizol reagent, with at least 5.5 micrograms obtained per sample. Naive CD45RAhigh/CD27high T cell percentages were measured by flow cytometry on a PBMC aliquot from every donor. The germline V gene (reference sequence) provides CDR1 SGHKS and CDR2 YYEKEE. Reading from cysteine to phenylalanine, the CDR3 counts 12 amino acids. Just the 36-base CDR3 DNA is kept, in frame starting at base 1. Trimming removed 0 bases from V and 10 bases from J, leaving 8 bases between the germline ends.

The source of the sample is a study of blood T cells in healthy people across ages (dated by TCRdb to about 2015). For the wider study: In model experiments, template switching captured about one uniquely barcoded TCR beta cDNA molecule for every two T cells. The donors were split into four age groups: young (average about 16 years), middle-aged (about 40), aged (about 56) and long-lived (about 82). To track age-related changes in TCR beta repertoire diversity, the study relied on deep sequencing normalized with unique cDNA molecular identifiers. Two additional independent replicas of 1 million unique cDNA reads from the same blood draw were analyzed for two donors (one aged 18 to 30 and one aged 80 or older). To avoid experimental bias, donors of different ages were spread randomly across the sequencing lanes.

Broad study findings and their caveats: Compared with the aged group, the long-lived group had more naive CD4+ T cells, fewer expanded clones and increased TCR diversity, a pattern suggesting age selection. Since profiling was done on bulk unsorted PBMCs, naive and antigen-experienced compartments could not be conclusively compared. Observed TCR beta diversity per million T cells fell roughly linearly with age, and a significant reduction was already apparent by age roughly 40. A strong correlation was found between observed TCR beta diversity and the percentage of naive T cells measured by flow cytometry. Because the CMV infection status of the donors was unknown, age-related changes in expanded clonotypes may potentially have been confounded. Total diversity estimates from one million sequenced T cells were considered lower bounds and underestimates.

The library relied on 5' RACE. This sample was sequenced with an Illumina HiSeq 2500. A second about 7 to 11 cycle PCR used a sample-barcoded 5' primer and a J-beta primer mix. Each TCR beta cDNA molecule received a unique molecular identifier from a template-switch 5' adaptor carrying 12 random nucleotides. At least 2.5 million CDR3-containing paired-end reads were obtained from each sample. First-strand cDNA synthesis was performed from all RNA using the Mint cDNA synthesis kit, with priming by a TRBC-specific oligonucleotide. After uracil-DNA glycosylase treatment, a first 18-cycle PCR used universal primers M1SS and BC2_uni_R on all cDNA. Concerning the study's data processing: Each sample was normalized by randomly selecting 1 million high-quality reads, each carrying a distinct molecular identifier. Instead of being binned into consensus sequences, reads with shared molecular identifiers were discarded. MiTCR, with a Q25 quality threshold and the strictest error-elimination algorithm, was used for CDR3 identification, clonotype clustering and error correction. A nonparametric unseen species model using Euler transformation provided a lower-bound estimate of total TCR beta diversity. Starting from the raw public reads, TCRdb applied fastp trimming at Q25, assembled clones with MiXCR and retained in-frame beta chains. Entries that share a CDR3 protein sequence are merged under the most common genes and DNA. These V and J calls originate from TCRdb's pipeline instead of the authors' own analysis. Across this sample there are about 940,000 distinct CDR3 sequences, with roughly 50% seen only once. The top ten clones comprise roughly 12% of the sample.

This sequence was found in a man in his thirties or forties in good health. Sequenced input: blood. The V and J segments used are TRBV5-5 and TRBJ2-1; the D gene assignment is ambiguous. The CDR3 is CASSLGVPEQFF. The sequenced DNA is TGTGCCAGCAGCTTGGGCGTCCCAGAGCAGTTCTTC.